The 22 T cell receptor beta chains given below trace back to one sample, sequenced in a study of blood T cell repertoires in COVID-19. Data came from immunoSEQ multiplex PCR; TCRdb stores just in-frame clones and leaves some out. The data contain roughly 250,000 clones, 65% to 90% of them singletons. The sequenced sample was peripheral blood. These receptors all stem from a woman of 80 years or more with active or convalescent COVID-19.

This clone was observed a single time. This chain uses TRBV11-2 with TRBJ1-3; no clear D gene. Germline V gene sequence: CDR1 SGHAT, CDR2 FQNNGV. The CDR3 consists of 13 residues. Trimming shortened V by 0 bases and J by 4 bases, and 4 bases separated the two germline ends. In nucleotides, the CDR3 is TGTGCCAGCAGCTTAGATCGGGGAAACACCATATATTTT. It encodes CASSLDRGNTIYF. Filled out from reference TRBV11-2 and TRBJ1-3, the complete variable domain reads EAGVAQSPRYKIIEKRQSVAFWCNPISGHATLYWYQQILGQGPKLLIQFQNNGVVDDSQLPKDRFSAERLKGVDSTLKIQPAKLEDSAVYLCASSLDRGNTIYFGEGSWLTVV.

The sample holds one count of this clone. The J gene is TRBJ1-2, the V gene TRBV27, with TRBD1 matching over 11 bases. The CDR3 has 14 amino acids. The ends lost 5 bases at V and 4 bases at J; junction bases unmatched: 3. CDR1 is MNHEY, CDR2 SMNVEV, per germline (reference sequence). The CDR3 nucleotides are TGTGCCAGCAGTAGGACAGGGGGCAGCTATGGCTACACCTTC. Its translation is CASSRTGGSYGYTF.

As for this clone: A read error may produce the germline difference seen at one junction end. This sequence joins TRBV7-7 and TRBJ2-5; D is possibly TRBD2 (6 bases). Germline loops: CDR1 SSHAT, CDR2 FNYEAQ (reference sequence). The CDR3 is 15 residues long. CDR3 loop: CASSLSGVGQETQYF. The DNA of the CDR3 is TGTGCTAGCAGCTTATCGGGAGTAGGGCAAGAGACCCAGTACTTC. The variable domain in full, completed from reference TRBV7-7 and TRBJ2-5, reads GAGVSQSPRYKVTKRGQDVTLRCDPISSHATLYWYQQALGQGPEFLTYFNYEAQPDKSGLPSDRFSAERPEGSISTLTIQRTEQRDSAMYRCASSLSGVGQETQYFGPGTRLLVL.

This clone was seen just once. The chain links TRBV30 to TRBJ2-7, with 13 bases aligning to TRBD2. V was clipped by 1 base and J by 5 bases; unmatched bases: 5. The CDR3 runs 15 residues. CDR1 GTSNPN and CDR2 SVGIG come from the germline V gene (reference sequence). The chain's CDR3 is CAWSDGLAGVDEQYF. In DNA, the CDR3 is TGTGCCTGGAGTGATGGACTAGCGGGAGTTGACGAGCAGTACTTC.

This chain connects TRBV15 to TRBJ2-2; the D is unclear. The CDR3 has 12 amino acids. Deletions cut 6 bases from V and 3 bases from J, with 5 bases between. Germline V gene sequence: CDR1 LNHNV, CDR2 YYDKDF (reference sequence). Here the CDR3 DNA reads TGTGCCACCAGTCGGGACACCGGGGAGCTGTTTTTT. This gives the protein CATSRDTGELFF.

The chain recombines TRBV2 with TRBJ1-1; 7 nucleotides match TRBD1. Germline V gives CDR1 SNHLY, CDR2 FYNNEI. This CDR3 has 13 residues. Trimming cost V 9 bases and J 0 bases; bases outside gene matches: 4. Written as DNA, the CDR3 is TGTGCCAGATGGACAGGCATGAACACTGAAGCTTTCTTT. Protein: CARWTGMNTEAFF.

The chain is built from TRBV24-1 and TRBJ2-1, with 8 bases that match TRBD1. J was trimmed by 6 bases and V by 1 base; bases with no gene match: 7. The CDR3 extends over 16 amino acids. Germline assignment: CDR1 KGHDR and CDR2 SFDVKD. The CDR3 nucleotides read TGTGCCACCAGTGATTTCGGACAGGGAGGTAGCAATGAGCAGTTCTTC. The encoded protein is CATSDFGQGGSNEQFF.

The chain combines TRBV6-5 with TRBJ2-7; D gene unclear. CDR1 and CDR2 (germline): MNHEY, SVGAGI. CDR3 size: 13 residues. V was shortened by 9 bases and J by 6 bases, with 18 bases between the two germline ends. The CDR3 protein is CASEETRGLEQYF. The CDR3, as DNA: TGTGCCAGTGAAGAGACCCGCGGCCTCGAGCAGTACTTC.

This clone was seen a handful of times. This chain connects TRBV5-1 to TRBJ1-1; perhaps TRBD1 as D (6 bases). With 4 bases removed from V and 3 bases from J, the gap between germline ends came to 16 bases. The length of the CDR3 is 15 residues. Germline V gene sequence: CDR1 SGHRS, CDR2 YFSETQ. CDR3 protein: CASSGPGAGDTEAFF. The CDR3 bases are TGCGCCAGCAGCGGACCGGGGGCGGGGGACACTGAAGCTTTCTTT.

The chain couples TRBV2 to TRBJ2-1; 9 nucleotides match TRBD2. This CDR3 comprises 17 residues. Germline CDR1 is SNHLY and CDR2 is FYNNEI. Trimming took 6 bases from V and 4 from J; bases not matched to a gene: 13. Here the CDR3 reads CASRLGSGGARYNEQFF. CDR3 sequence (DNA): TGTGCCAGCAGGCTCGGTAGCGGGGGAGCAAGGTACAATGAGCAGTTCTTC. The whole variable domain, remainder taken from reference TRBV2 and TRBJ2-1, is EPEVTQTPSHQVTQMGQEVILRCVPISNHLYFYWYRQILGQKVEFLVSFYNNEISEKSEIFDDQFSVERPDGSNFTLKIRSTKLEDSAMYFCASRLGSGGARYNEQFFGPGTRLTVL.

The V gene is TRBV30, the J gene TRBJ2-7; 8 bases align to TRBD2. V shed 0 bases, J shed 0 bases, and the junction held 7 bases outside the gene matches. From germline, CDR1 is GTSNPN and CDR2 SVGIG (reference sequence). The CDR3 runs 16 residues. The CDR3 region is CAWSVKLAESSYEQYF. In nucleotides, the CDR3 is TGTGCCTGGAGTGTGAAACTAGCGGAGAGCTCCTACGAGCAGTACTTC.

This clone was detected only a few times. The chain recombines TRBV4-2 with TRBJ2-7; 8 bases agree with TRBD1. CDR1 and CDR2 from the germline V gene are LGHNA and YNFKEQ. V lost 1 base to trimming and J lost 6 bases; unmatched junction nucleotides: 5. The CDR3 totals 14 residues. CDR3 protein: CASSQGPTGGEQYF. DNA for the CDR3: TGTGCCAGCAGCCAAGGGCCCACAGGGGGCGAGCAGTACTTC.

The rearrangement links TRBV7-9 to TRBJ1-2; no definite D call. The CDR3 has 15 amino acids. Trimming shortened V by 1 base and J by 4 bases, and 13 bases separated the two germline ends. Germline CDR1 and CDR2: SEHNR and FQNEAQ (reference sequence). Here the CDR3 reads CASSLGAERGYGYTF. As DNA, the CDR3 is TGTGCCAGCAGCTTAGGCGCCGAGAGAGGCTATGGCTACACCTTC.

The rearrangement uses TRBV2 and TRBJ2-7; 9 bases align to TRBD1. Germline V gene sequence: CDR1 SNHLY, CDR2 FYNNEI. J was trimmed by 4 bases and V by 6 bases; bases with no gene match: 10. CDR3 length equals 15 residues. Written as DNA, the CDR3 is TGTGCCAGCAGAGAGGGACAGGGAGATTTTTACGAGCAGTACTTC. Amino acid sequence: CASREGQGDFYEQYF.

The chain couples TRBV28 to TRBJ2-7, with 10 bases matching TRBD1. The CDR3 extends over 15 amino acids. The junction had 9 bases not matched to a gene; V was cut back by 6 bases and J by 4 bases. Per the germline V gene, CDR1 is MDHEN and CDR2 is SYDVKM. The CDR3 coding sequence is TGTGCCAGCAGCCGAGGGGGACAGGGGTTGTACGAGCAGTACTTC. It specifies CASSRGGQGLYEQYF.

This chain links TRBV28 with TRBJ1-6, with D unclear. CDR1 MDHEN and CDR2 SYDVKM come from the germline V gene. This CDR3 has 14 residues. Trimming took 3 bases from V and 8 from J, leaving 11 bases between them. As DNA, the CDR3 is TGTGCCAGCAGTTTTCCGACACGCTATTCACCCCTCCACTTT. Its protein product is CASSFPTRYSPLHF.

A single count supports this clone. This chain connects TRBV18 to TRBJ1-5, with no clear D. CDR3 length: 15 amino acids. Germline CDR1 and CDR2: KGHSH and LQKENI. Trimming took off 6 bases at V and 0 bases at J, with 12 bases between the two ends. CDR3 in amino acids: CASSAIQDSNQPQHF. CDR3 DNA: TGTGCCAGCTCCGCTATTCAGGATAGCAATCAGCCCCAGCATTTT.

The rearrangement uses TRBV18 and TRBJ2-1, with 9 bases identical to TRBD2. CDR3 size: 15 residues. The V gene end was trimmed by 3 bases and the J gene end by 5 bases; junction bases not matched to a gene: 5. Per the germline V gene, CDR1 is KGHSH and CDR2 is LQKENI. The CDR3 reads CASSPERGENNEQFF. The DNA for the CDR3 is TGTGCCAGCTCACCCGAGCGGGGGGAGAACAATGAGCAGTTCTTC.

The chain has TRBV10-3 and TRBJ1-2; 10 bases match TRBD1. This CDR3 has 12 residues. Germline V gives CDR1 ENHRY, CDR2 SYGVKD. V was clipped by 6 bases and J by 7 bases; unmatched bases: 2. Written as DNA, the CDR3 is TGTGCCATCAGCGACAGGGGGCTTGGCTACACCTTC. This gives the protein CAISDRGLGYTF.

The chain recombines TRBV5-1 with TRBJ2-3, with no clear D. Germline assignment: CDR1 SGHRS and CDR2 YFSETQ. V lost 4 bases and J lost 1, with 13 bases in between. This CDR3 contains 15 residues. In DNA form, the CDR3 reads TGCGCCAGCAGCGTGGACCCCAGCGGCACAGATACGCAGTATTTT. Its translation: CASSVDPSGTDTQYF.

This clone came up a few times. V and J are TRBV5-1 and TRBJ1-1; perhaps TRBD1 as D (5 bases). Germline loops: CDR1 SGHRS, CDR2 YFSETQ. Deletions cut 7 bases from V and 5 bases from J, with 15 bases between. The CDR3 is 13 amino acids. In DNA form, the CDR3 reads TGCGCCAGCCTGCTCAGGGCCGTGACTGAAGCTTTCTTT. Encoded protein: CASLLRAVTEAFF.

The chain uses TRBV3-1 (or the pseudogene TRBV3-2) and TRBJ1-2; D perhaps matches TRBD1 (5 bases). Deletions cut 3 bases from V and 8 bases from J, with 10 bases between. Per the germline V gene, CDR1 is LGHDT and CDR2 is YNNKEL (reference sequence). There are 12 residues in the CDR3. The CDR3 is CASSQGGVGYTF. For the CDR3, the DNA is TGTGCCAGCAGCCAGGGGGGAGTAGGCTACACCTTC.